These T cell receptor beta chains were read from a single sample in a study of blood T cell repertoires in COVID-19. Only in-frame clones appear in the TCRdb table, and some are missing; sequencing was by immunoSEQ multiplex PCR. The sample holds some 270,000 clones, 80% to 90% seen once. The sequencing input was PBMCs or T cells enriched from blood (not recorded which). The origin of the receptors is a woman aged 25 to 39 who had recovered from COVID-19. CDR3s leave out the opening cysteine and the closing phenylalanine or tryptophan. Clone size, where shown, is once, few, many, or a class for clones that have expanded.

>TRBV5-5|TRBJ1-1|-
ASSLRQVDMNTEAF
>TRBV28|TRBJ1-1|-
ASKTGGANTEAF
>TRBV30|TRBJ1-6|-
AWSGEHNSPLH
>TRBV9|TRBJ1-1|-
ASSVDGVVTEAF
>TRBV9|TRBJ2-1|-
ASSATGTSSLNEQF
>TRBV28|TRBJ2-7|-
ASTSRGQSSYEQY
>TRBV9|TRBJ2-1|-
ASSVDIEQF
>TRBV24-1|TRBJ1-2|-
ATSDPKTGDYGYT
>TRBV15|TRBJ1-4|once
ATSSRGGDEKLF
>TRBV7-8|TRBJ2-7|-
ANSQGLSYEQY
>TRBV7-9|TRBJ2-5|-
ASSGTGGGQETQY
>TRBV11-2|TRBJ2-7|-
ASSIQVAYEQY
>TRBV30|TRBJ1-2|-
AWSTGYGYT
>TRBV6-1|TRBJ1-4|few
ASSEGGTGGEKLF
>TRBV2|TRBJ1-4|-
ASSLETNEKLF
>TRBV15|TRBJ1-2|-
ATSRERQGAGNYGYT
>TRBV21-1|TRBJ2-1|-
ASSKRLAPRGNEQF
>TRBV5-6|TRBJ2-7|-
ASSLGQGAAYEQY
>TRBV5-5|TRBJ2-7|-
ASSLLVGRYDEQY
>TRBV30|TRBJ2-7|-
AWKVRGARSYEQY
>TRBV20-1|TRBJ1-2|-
SASVGSRGNYGYT
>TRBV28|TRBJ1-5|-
ASRRGASANQPQH
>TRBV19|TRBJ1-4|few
ASRHRGTNEKLF
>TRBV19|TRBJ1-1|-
ASSTGTGGMNTEAF
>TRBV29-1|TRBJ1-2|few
SVPPQDRVGGYT
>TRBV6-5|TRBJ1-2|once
ASNGGTYGYT
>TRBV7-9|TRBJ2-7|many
ASSLVAGVYEQY
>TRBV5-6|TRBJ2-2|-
ASSLLASGSQLF
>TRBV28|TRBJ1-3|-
ASSLLGRRRFSGNTIY
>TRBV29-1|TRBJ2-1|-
SVEGPGQGIGNEQF
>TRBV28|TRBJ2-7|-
ASSLLRDYNYEQY
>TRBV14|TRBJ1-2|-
ASSQDFLGGYT
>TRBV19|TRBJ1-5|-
ASSSGTASNQPQH
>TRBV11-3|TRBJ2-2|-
ASSPEGSGELF
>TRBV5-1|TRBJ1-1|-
ASSGQGSRTEAF
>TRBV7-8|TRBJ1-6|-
ASSLQTYNSPLH
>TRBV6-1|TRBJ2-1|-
ASSATGLAGGMSYNEQF
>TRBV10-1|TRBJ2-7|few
ASSENRDYEQY
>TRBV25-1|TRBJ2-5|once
ASKVGVLEETQY
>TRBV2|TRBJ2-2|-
ASSVLSGGSNTGELF
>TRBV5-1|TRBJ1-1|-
ASSFGASQQGATEAF
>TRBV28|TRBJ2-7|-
ATRGQSQYEQY
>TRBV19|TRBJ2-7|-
ASSTGSYEQY
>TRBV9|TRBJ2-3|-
ASSPPSTDTQY
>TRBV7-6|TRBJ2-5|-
ASSLTGGHLETQY
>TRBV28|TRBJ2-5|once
ASTNRALQVDQY